The present T cell receptor (beta chain) was sequenced within a study of regulatory T cells in long-lasting Graves disease. Whole-study findings and limits: Persistent Graves' patients had lower TCR diversity than newly diagnosed ones.

Comment on this clonotype: The antigen remains unidentified. One junction end disagrees with the germline gene, perhaps due to a read error.

CDR1 MNHNS and CDR2 SASEGT come from the germline V gene. The CDR3 is made up of 15 amino acids. Relying on iRepertoire HTBI primers and Arm-PCR of CDR3 regions, the team built TCR beta libraries. TCRdb itself ran the multiplex PCR reads through MiXCR, one entry per CDR3 protein. Among over 400,000 distinct CDR3 sequences listed, around 15% were seen once. Time point given: newly diagnosed GD, antithyroid drugs for less than 3 months. PBMC-extracted RNA yielded the TCR library. The sample was also reused in another study, on T cells in Graves' hyperthyroidism and ophthalmopathy. From that paper: The authors deemed Graves' hyperthyroidism stable absent ophthalmopathy progression within 18 months. The TCR CDR3 first-round RT-PCR relied on the HTBI primer set. In the blood, most expanded thyroid clonotypes above 0.001 appeared as well.

Specimen: peripheral blood mononuclear cells (PBMCs), collected at new diagnosis, from a patient treated with antithyroid drugs. This chain links TRBV6-1 with TRBJ2-1; 8 positions match TRBD1. The clonotype comes from a woman in her forties or fifties with Graves disease. CDR3 loop: CTSSEGTGVYNEQFF. CDR3 nucleotides: TGTACCAGCAGTGAGGGGACAGGAGTCTACAATGAGCAGTTCTTC.